The 26 T cell receptor beta chains below come from one sample, sequenced in a study of tissue T cells after allogeneic stem cell transplantation. Time point defined: mouse harvest day 7 after allogeneic transplant. Each mouse received 10^7 T-cell-depleted marrow cells plus 10^6 splenic CD5+ T cells by tail vein. Profiling relied on immunoSEQ multiplex PCR, and the TCRdb table lists in-frame clones only, not all of them. The sample has approximately 5,000 clones; under 55% are singletons. The sequencing sample was made of gut tissue. These receptor sequences come from a female BALB/c mouse given C57BL/6 T cells with graft-versus-host disease after an allogeneic hematopoietic cell transplant.

Remarks on this clone: The genes are named according to mouse. The CDR3 end falls 1 residue outside the read, so it is completed with the germline J gene. The V and J genes are TRBV13-3 and TRBJ2-5; D uncertain. V was pared by 7 bases and J by 4 bases, with 10 bases between. The CDR3 totals 12 residues. Germline lookup yields CDR1 NNHDY and CDR2 SYVADS. The CDR3 loop reads CASGRVEDTQYF. CDR3 DNA (partial): TGTGCCAGCGGCCGGGTGGAAGACACCCAGTAC. Complete variable domain (other parts from reference TRBV13-3 and TRBJ2-5): EAAVTQSPRSKVAVTGGKVTLSCHQTNNHDYMYWYRQDTGHGLRLIHYSYVADSTEKGDIPDGYKASRPSQENFSLILELASLSQTAVYFCASGRVEDTQYFGPGTRLLVL.

A note on this clone: Gene and germline names: mouse. The read finishes 1 residue shy of the CDR3 end, and the germline J gene is used to complete it. This chain connects TRBV12-2 to TRBJ2-4; 10 positions agree with TRBD2. This CDR3 has 15 amino acids. V was clipped by 3 bases and J by 0 bases; unmatched bases: 2. Germline assignment: CDR1 SGHLS and CDR2 HYDKME. CDR3 amino acids: CASSWTGGSQNTLYF. Partial CDR3 DNA: TGTGCCAGCTCTTGGACTGGGGGTAGTCAAAACACCTTGTAC.

This clone was detected a few times. Mouse names are used for the genes. The read halts 1 residue ahead of the CDR3 end, with the missing end drawn from the germline J gene. The J gene is TRBJ2-1, the V gene TRBV29; D may be TRBD1 (8 bases). CDR1 MSHET and CDR2 SYDVDS come from the germline V gene. This CDR3 comprises 15 residues. Trimming left V 6 bases short and J 3 bases short, with 15 bases between. The part of the CDR3 DNA that was read is TGTGCTAGCAGCCAACAGGGGGGCCGCTATGCTGAGCAGTTC. Protein sequence: CASSQQGGRYAEQF. The entire CDR3 reads CASSQQGGRYAEQFF. The variable domain in full, completed from reference TRBV29 and TRBJ2-1, reads DMKVTQMPRYLIKRMGENVLLECGQDMSHETMYWYRQDPGLGLQLIYISYDVDSNSEGDIPKGYRVSRKKREHFSLILDSAKTNQTSVYFCASSQQGGRYAEQFFGPGTRLTVL.

This clone was seen a few times. Germline and genes here are mouse. The CDR3 extends 1 residue past the end of the read, so its final part is completed from the germline J gene. The chain recombines TRBV3 with TRBJ1-5, with TRBD1 matching over 9 bases. CDR3 length: 14 residues. CDR1 is SNHLY and CDR2 is FYNGKV in the germline V gene (reference sequence). V dropped 5 bases and J dropped 4; count of bases not matched to a gene: 3. CDR3 DNA (partial): TGTGCCAGCAGCCGGGACAGGGCAAACCAGGCTCCGCTT. Amino acid sequence: CASSRDRANQAPL. The complete CDR3 sequence is CASSRDRANQAPLF.

Of note for this clone: Gene names and germline match the mouse. The read comes to an end 1 residue before the CDR3 does, leaving the germline J gene to fill in the end. V gene TRBV2 combines with J gene TRBJ1-1; D may be TRBD1 (6 bases). The CDR3 has 15 amino acids. Trimming stripped 2 bases from V and 1 base from J, with 11 bases between. CDR1 is LGHNA, CDR2 YSYQKL, per germline. This CDR3 is CASSQPKGQNTEVFF. Partial CDR3 DNA: TGTGCCAGCAGCCAACCTAAGGGACAAAACACAGAAGTCTTC.

On this clone itself: Genes and germline come from the mouse. The read terminates 1 residue ahead of where the CDR3 ends, so the germline J gene completes it. The rearrangement uses TRBV14 and TRBJ2-2, with D possibly matching TRBD1 (7 bases). Trimming left V 1 base short and J 3 bases short, with 10 bases between. Germline V gene sequence: CDR1 SGHDT, CDR2 FRDEAV. The CDR3 sequence is 15 residues long. The CDR3 spells CASSFKGADTGQLYF. The part of the CDR3 DNA that was read is TGTGCCAGCAGTTTCAAGGGGGCCGACACCGGGCAGCTCTAC.

This clone was recorded only once. Genes and germline are mouse. The CDR3 extends 1 residue past the end of the read, so its final part is completed from the germline J gene. The chain uses TRBV13-2 and TRBJ2-7; TRBD1 matches at 9 bases. CDR1 and CDR2 from the germline V gene are NNHNN and SYGAGS (reference sequence). The trim removed 5 bases at V and 0 bases at J, leaving 0 bases unmatched. The CDR3 is 13 residues long. The covered CDR3 bases are TGTGCCAGCGGGACAGGGGGCTCCTATGAACAGTAC. It is translated as CASGTGGSYEQY. The full-length CDR3 reads as CASGTGGSYEQYF.

This clone was detected only a few times. The gene names here belong to mouse. The CDR3 end falls 1 residue outside the read, so it is completed with the germline J gene. This rearrangement joins TRBV1 to TRBJ2-1; D uncertain. The CDR3 consists of 12 residues. V was shortened by 0 bases and J by 3 bases, with 0 bases between the two germline ends. Germline V gene lookup returns CDR1 NSQYPW and CDR2 LRSPGD (reference sequence). The part of the CDR3 DNA that was read is TGCACCTGCAGTGCAGACTATGCTGAGCAGTTC. It translates to CTCSADYAEQF. The CDR3, in full, reads CTCSADYAEQFF.

This clone is classed as large. Each gene name is a mouse one. The sequenced fragment ends 1 residue before the CDR3 boundary, so the rest is inferred from the germline J gene. At the DNA level, this CDR3 is encoded by other sequences in the same sample as well. This chain links TRBV13-2 with TRBJ2-5, with D perhaps TRBD1 (6 bases). The germline gives CDR1 NNHNN, CDR2 SYGAGS (reference sequence). The length of the CDR3 is 14 residues. Trimming removed 2 bases from V and 0 bases from J, with 7 bases in between. CDR3: CASGDRGNQDTQYF. Incomplete CDR3 DNA: TGTGCCAGCGGTGACAGGGGTAACCAAGACACCCAGTAC.

This clone was counted between two and nine times. Gene names follow the mouse nomenclature. The read comes to an end 1 residue before the CDR3 does, leaving the germline J gene to fill in the end. The V and J genes are TRBV26 and TRBJ1-4; 7 positions match TRBD1. The CDR3 is 15 residues long. Germline loops: CDR1 KGHPV, CDR2 FQNQEV (reference sequence). V was clipped by 6 bases and J by 0 bases; unmatched bases: 4. The part of the CDR3 DNA that was read is TGTGCCAGCAGAGACAGGGCCTTTTCCAACGAAAGATTATTT. This sequence encodes CASRDRAFSNERLF. The whole CDR3 reads CASRDRAFSNERLFF.

For this clone: Mouse germline and gene names are used. The read stops 1 residue short of the end of the CDR3; the missing end is completed from the germline J gene. V usage is TRBV23 and J usage is TRBJ1-5. The germline V gene encodes CDR1 KGHTA and CDR2 FQNQQP. The CDR3 spans 13 residues. Partial CDR3 DNA: TGCTCCAGCAGTCAATCGGGCCAACAGGCTCCGCTT. Protein sequence: CSSSQSGQQAPL. The full CDR3 sequence reads CSSSQSGQQAPLF.

A remark on this clone: The genes are named according to mouse. The read ends 1 residue early relative to the CDR3; the germline J gene fills the gap. The chain combines TRBV16 with TRBJ1-6; D gene unclear. TRBJ1-6 is known as an ORF, though its function is uncertain. CDR1 and CDR2 (germline): SGHSA, FRNQAP. Trimming cost V 3 bases and J 9 bases, with 0 bases left between them. This CDR3 has 10 residues. The CDR3 DNA, read in part, is TGTGCAAGCAGCTTTTCGCCCCTCTAC. It codes for CASSFSPLY. The entire CDR3 protein reads CASSFSPLYF.

Details on this clone: Mouse names are used for the genes. The read ends 1 residue early relative to the CDR3; the germline J gene fills the gap. This rearrangement joins TRBV2 to TRBJ2-7; 10 bases line up with TRBD2. CDR3 length equals 16 residues. The V and J ends lost 0 bases and 0 bases, in that order; junction bases with no gene match: 2. CDR1 and CDR2 (germline): LGHNA, YSYQKL. CDR3 DNA (partial): TGTGCCAGCAGCCAAGACTGGGGGGGCAGCTCCTATGAACAGTAC. Amino acid sequence: CASSQDWGGSSYEQY. The entire CDR3 is CASSQDWGGSSYEQYF.

This clone appeared a few times. Mouse germline and gene names are used. The CDR3 end is not reached by the read, which stops 1 residue before it; the germline J gene fills it in. This chain links TRBV13-1 with TRBJ2-1, with D possibly being TRBD2 (6 bases). Trimming took off 0 bases at V and 0 bases at J, with 10 bases between the two ends. This CDR3 region has 16 residues. Germline V gene data show CDR1 as NSHNY and CDR2 as SYGAGN. The CDR3 bases that were read are TGTGCCAGCAGTGATGCCCGGGGGGTTAACTATGCTGAGCAGTTC. It specifies CASSDARGVNYAEQF. The CDR3 in full is CASSDARGVNYAEQFF.

This clone is categorized as large. The genes and germline here are from mouse. The CDR3 end lies 1 residue beyond the end of the read and is filled in from the germline J gene. The chain joins TRBV12-1 to TRBJ2-2; 8 bases align to TRBD2. The length of the CDR3 is 14 residues. V gave up 0 bases and J gave up 7 bases; unmatched junction bases: 3. Looked up from germline, CDR1 is SGHSN and CDR2 is HYEKVE. CDR3 in amino acids: CASSLAGGSGQLYF. The sequenced CDR3 bases are TGTGCCAGCTCTCTCGCTGGGGGGAGCGGGCAGCTCTAC.

In its sample, this clone was seen once. The listed genes are named as in mouse. The read ends 1 residue early relative to the CDR3; the germline J gene fills the gap. The rearrangement links TRBV4 to TRBJ2-1; 10 bases match TRBD2. Unmatched junction bases numbered 2, after V lost 5 bases and J lost 4 bases. Germline V CDR1 and CDR2: LGHDT, YNNKQL (reference sequence). The CDR3 has 14 amino acids. Here the CDR3 reads CASSNWGGYAEQFF. CDR3 DNA, as far as it was read: TGTGCCAGCAGCAACTGGGGGGGATATGCTGAGCAGTTC.

With respect to this clone: Gene names denote mouse genes. The read finishes 1 residue shy of the CDR3 end, and the germline J gene is used to complete it. The gene calls are TRBV16 and TRBJ1-4, with 7 bases fitting TRBD1. Unmatched junction bases numbered 1, after V lost 1 base and J lost 2 bases. The CDR3 runs to 15 residues. Germline CDR1 SGHSA, CDR2 FRNQAP. The CDR3 sequence is CASSLGGGSNERLFF. Incomplete CDR3 DNA: TGTGCAAGCAGCTTAGGAGGGGGCTCCAACGAAAGATTATTT.

On this clone: Mouse gene names and germline throughout. From the germline J gene comes the end of the CDR3, since the read stops 1 residue before it. The chain has TRBV26 and TRBJ1-4, with D unresolved. The CDR3 is 14 residues long. V dropped 1 base and J dropped 0 bases, with 3 bases sitting between them. Germline V gene data show CDR1 as KGHPV and CDR2 as FQNQEV (reference sequence). CDR3 DNA (partial): TGTGCCAGCAGTCTGTTACTTTCCAACGAAAGATTATTT. Protein product: CASSLLLSNERLF. The entire CDR3 protein is CASSLLLSNERLFF.

This clone was found a few times. Genes and germline are mouse. The CDR3 extends 1 residue past the end of the read, so its final part is completed from the germline J gene. V gene TRBV29 combines with J gene TRBJ1-4; TRBD1 is a possible D gene (5 bases). V was trimmed by 2 bases and J by 0 bases, leaving 10 bases between them. This CDR3 has 16 amino acids. Germline CDR1 reads MSHET; CDR2 reads SYDVDS. Incomplete CDR3 DNA: TGTGCTAGCAGTTTAGGGGGGGGAATTTCCAACGAAAGATTATTT. As protein: CASSLGGGISNERLF. The full CDR3 reads CASSLGGGISNERLFF.

The sample holds a few counts of this clone. The gene names here belong to mouse. The read ends 1 residue before the CDR3 terminus; that terminus is restored from the germline J gene. This rearrangement joins TRBV13-2 to TRBJ2-1; 11 nucleotides agree with TRBD2. CDR3 length: 17 residues. CDR1 is NNHNN, CDR2 SYGAGS, per germline (reference sequence). V shed 0 bases and J 0 bases; nucleotides not matched to a gene: 2. The CDR3 protein is CASGDGTGGLNYAEQFF. The DNA read from the CDR3 is TGTGCCAGCGGTGATGGGACTGGGGGGCTTAACTATGCTGAGCAGTTC.

In this sample, this clone is medium-sized. Gene names follow the mouse nomenclature. The CDR3 end is not reached by the read, which stops 1 residue before it; the germline J gene fills it in. The chain joins TRBV23 to TRBJ1-2; TRBD1 reflects the table's D call only, with no check against the DNA. Germline CDR1 KGHTA, CDR2 FQNQQP. This CDR3 comprises 15 residues. The sequenced part of the CDR3 DNA is TGCTCCAGCAGTCAAATGGGACAGACAAACTCCGACTACACC. Translating it yields CSSSQMGQTNSDYT. The CDR3 in full is CSSSQMGQTNSDYTF.

Comments on this clone: Genes and germline come from the mouse. The observed sequence ends 1 residue before the CDR3 terminus, with the missing tail filled in from the germline J gene. The chain couples TRBV4 to TRBJ2-7, with 12 bases that match TRBD2. The V gene's germline CDR1 is LGHDT and CDR2 YNNKQL (reference sequence). V shed 4 bases, J shed 5 bases, and the junction held 6 bases outside the gene matches. The CDR3 covers 15 residues. The CDR3 is CASSWTGGGADEQYF. The DNA read from the CDR3 is TGTGCCAGCAGCTGGACTGGGGGGGGCGCCGATGAACAGTAC.

A word on this clone: The genes are named according to mouse. The read halts 1 residue ahead of the CDR3 end, with the missing end drawn from the germline J gene. The chain employs TRBV3 and TRBJ1-3; unclear D gene. The CDR3 has 14 amino acids. Germline V gene lookup returns CDR1 SNHLY and CDR2 FYNGKV (reference sequence). V was shortened by 4 bases and J by 2 bases, with 9 bases between the two germline ends. CDR3 DNA (partial): TGTGCCAGCAGCTCTGGGAGGGCTGGAAATACGCTCTAT. It translates to CASSSGRAGNTLY. The complete CDR3 reads CASSSGRAGNTLYF.

Concerning this clone: Gene names refer to mouse genes. The read ends 1 residue early relative to the CDR3; the germline J gene fills the gap. The chain is built from TRBV17 and TRBJ2-1; D perhaps matches TRBD1 (6 bases). The V and J ends lost 3 bases and 1 base respectively, with 10 bases between them. This CDR3 comprises 15 residues. Germline V CDR1 and CDR2: MNHDT, YYDKIL. CDR3 in amino acids: CASSRLGQNYAEQFF. The covered CDR3 bases are TGTGCTAGCAGTAGGCTGGGACAAAACTATGCTGAGCAGTTC.

This clone was recorded a few times. Gene names and germline refer to mouse. The read falls 1 residue short of the CDR3 end, and the missing part is taken from the germline J gene. The gene calls are TRBV26 and TRBJ1-3; a weak D match, TRBD1 (5 bases). The CDR3 is 14 residues long. Per the germline V gene, CDR1 is KGHPV and CDR2 is FQNQEV (reference sequence). Trimming pared 6 bases from V and 0 bases from J, leaving 9 bases between. The CDR3 DNA, read in part, is TGTGCCAGCAGCCGGACAAATTCTGGAAATACGCTCTAT. Its protein product is CASSRTNSGNTLY. The CDR3 in full is CASSRTNSGNTLYF.

On this clone: The gene names here belong to mouse. The missing CDR3 end, 1 residue past where the read stops, is filled in from the germline J gene. Other DNA variants within this sample encode the same CDR3. This chain uses TRBV26 with TRBJ2-5; D is unclear. The ends were cut back, 3 bases at V and 5 bases at J, with 3 bases in the middle. The germline V gene encodes CDR1 KGHPV and CDR2 FQNQEV (reference sequence). The CDR3 covers 11 residues. This chain's CDR3 is CASSLGDTQYF. The CDR3 bases that were read are TGTGCCAGCAGTCTAGGAGACACCCAGTAC.